This TCR beta chain appears in the sequencing data of a study of a mutant IDH1 vaccine in newly diagnosed glioma. About the research overall: The initiation of vaccination occurred 4-6 weeks after radiotherapy alone, or with temozolomide cycles. Treated patients had a mean age of about 44 years and an approximately 60% male, 37.5% female split.

Assay used: immunoSEQ multiplex PCR; TCRdb lists only in-frame clones, some missing. Of tens of thousands of clones listed, 91% are singletons. The time point is: week 11, during vaccination. What each vaccine dose contained was 300 ug of mutant IDH1 20-mer peptide, accompanied by topical imiquimod. To note about this clone: Its target is not known.

The study, taken as a whole, reports: Vaccine-induced responses were seen in more than 90% of patients, spanning several MHC alleles.

The CDR3 runs to 16 residues. CDR1 is SGHTA and CDR2 is FQGNSA in the germline V gene. J lost 4 bases, V lost 5 bases, and 6 bases had no gene match. The TCR sequence derives from a man in his fifties with glioma. The chain carries TRBV7-2 and TRBJ1-6, with 9 bases lining up with TRBD1. The sequences come from PBMCs, collected from a glioma patient whose treatment included an IDH1 peptide vaccine. DNA of the CDR3: TGTGCCAGCAGCGCGGGGACAGGGCGATATAATTCACCCCTCCACTTT. Its protein is CASSAGTGRYNSPLHF.